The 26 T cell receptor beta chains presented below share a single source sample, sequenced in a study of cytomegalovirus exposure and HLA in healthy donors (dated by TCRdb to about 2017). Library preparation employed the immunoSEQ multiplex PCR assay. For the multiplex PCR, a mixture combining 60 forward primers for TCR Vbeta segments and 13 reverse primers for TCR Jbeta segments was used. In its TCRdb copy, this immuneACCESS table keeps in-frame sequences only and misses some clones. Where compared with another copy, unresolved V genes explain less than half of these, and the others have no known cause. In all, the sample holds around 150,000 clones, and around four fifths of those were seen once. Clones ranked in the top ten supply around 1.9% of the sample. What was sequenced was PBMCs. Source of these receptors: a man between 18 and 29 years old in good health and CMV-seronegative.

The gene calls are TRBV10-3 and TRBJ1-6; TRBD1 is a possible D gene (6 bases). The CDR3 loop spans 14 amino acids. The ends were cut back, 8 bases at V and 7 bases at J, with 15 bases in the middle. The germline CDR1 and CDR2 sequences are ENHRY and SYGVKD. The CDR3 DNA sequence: TGTGCCATCCGACGGGACAAGGGAAATTCACCCCTCCACTTT. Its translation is CAIRRDKGNSPLHF.

CDR3 in amino acids: CASSLRVGNTEAFF. DNA of the CDR3: TGTGCCAGCAGCCTCAGGGTCGGGAACACTGAAGCTTTCTTT. The chain carries TRBV7-2 and TRBJ1-1; D is perhaps TRBD1 (5 bases). Trimming shortened V by 5 bases and J by 1 base, and 11 bases separated the two germline ends. CDR3 length: 14 residues. Germline-derived CDR1 and CDR2 are SGHTA and FQGNSA.

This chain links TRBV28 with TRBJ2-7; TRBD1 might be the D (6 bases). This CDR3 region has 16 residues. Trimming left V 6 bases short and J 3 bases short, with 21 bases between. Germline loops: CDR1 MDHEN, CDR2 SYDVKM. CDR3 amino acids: CASSWGRGFFRYEQYF. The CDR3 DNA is TGTGCCAGCAGCTGGGGCAGGGGTTTTTTCCGCTACGAGCAGTACTTC.

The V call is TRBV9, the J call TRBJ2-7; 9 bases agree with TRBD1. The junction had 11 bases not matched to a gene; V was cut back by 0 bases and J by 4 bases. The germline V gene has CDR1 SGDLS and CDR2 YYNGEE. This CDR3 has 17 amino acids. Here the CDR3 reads CASSVEETGGSRYEQYF. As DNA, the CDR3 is TGTGCCAGCAGCGTAGAAGAGACAGGGGGTTCTCGTTACGAGCAGTACTTC.

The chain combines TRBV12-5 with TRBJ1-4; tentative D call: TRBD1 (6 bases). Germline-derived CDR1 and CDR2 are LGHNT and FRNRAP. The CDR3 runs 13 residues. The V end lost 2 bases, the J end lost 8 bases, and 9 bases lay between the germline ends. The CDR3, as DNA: TGTGCTAGTGGTTTGAATACAGGGGAAAAACTGTTTTTT. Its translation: CASGLNTGEKLFF.

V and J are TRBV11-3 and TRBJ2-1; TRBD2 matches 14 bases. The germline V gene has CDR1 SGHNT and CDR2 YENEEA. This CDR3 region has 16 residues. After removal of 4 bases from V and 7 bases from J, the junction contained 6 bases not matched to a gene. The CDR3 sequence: CASSSGLAGGGNEQFF. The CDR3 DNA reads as TGTGCCAGCAGCTCCGGACTAGCGGGAGGAGGAAATGAGCAGTTCTTC.

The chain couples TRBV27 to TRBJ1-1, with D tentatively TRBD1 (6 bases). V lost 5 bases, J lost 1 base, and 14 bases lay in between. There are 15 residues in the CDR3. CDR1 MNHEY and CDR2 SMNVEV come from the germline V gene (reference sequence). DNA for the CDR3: TGTGCCAGCAGTACCAGAGGGGGACCGAACACTGAAGCTTTCTTT. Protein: CASSTRGGPNTEAFF.

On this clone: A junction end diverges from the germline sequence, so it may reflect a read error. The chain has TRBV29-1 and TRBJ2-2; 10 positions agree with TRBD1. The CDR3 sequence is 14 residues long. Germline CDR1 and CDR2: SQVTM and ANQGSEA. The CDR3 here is CSAGTGAVTRELFF. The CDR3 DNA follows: TGCAGCGCCGGGACAGGGGCCGTCACCAGGGAGCTGTTTTTT.

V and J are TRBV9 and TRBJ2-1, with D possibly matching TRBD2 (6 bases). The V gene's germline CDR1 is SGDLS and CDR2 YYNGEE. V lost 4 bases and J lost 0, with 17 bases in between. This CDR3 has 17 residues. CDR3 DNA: TGTGCCAGCAGCCCTCGTGGTAGCGGCAGCTCCTACAATGAGCAGTTCTTC. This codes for CASSPRGSGSSYNEQFF.

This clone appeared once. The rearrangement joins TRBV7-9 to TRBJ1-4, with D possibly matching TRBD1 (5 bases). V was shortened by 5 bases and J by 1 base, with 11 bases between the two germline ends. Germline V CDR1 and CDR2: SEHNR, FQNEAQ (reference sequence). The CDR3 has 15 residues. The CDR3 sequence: CASSPRQGTNEKLFF. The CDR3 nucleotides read TGTGCCAGCAGCCCCCGGCAGGGAACTAATGAAAAACTGTTTTTT.

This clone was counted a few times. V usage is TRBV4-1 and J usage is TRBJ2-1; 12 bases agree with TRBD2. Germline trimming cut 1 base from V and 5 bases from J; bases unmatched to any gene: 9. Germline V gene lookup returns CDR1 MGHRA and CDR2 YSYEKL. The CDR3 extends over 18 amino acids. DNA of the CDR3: TGCGCCAGCAGCCAAGTAGACATGGGACTAGCGGGCAACAATGAGCAGTTCTTC. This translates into CASSQVDMGLAGNNEQFF.

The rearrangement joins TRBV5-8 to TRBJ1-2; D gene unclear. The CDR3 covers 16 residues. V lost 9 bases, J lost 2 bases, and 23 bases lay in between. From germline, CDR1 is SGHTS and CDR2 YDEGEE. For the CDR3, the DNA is TGTGCCAAAACACCTCGGGATGTTTTGTGGAACTATGGCTACACCTTC. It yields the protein CAKTPRDVLWNYGYTF.

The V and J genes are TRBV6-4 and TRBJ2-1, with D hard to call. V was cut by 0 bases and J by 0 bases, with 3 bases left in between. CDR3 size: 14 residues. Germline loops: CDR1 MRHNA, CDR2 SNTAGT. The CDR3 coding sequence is TGTGCCAGCAGTGACTCGAGCTCCTACAATGAGCAGTTCTTC. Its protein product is CASSDSSSYNEQFF.

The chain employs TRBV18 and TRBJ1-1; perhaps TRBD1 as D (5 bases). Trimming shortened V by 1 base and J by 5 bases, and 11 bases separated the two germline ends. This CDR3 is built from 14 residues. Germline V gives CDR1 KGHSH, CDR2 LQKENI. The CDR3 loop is CASSPQGLGTEAFF. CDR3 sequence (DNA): TGTGCCAGCTCACCACAGGGGTTAGGTACTGAAGCTTTCTTT. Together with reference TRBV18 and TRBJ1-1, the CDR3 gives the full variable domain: NAGVMQNPRHLVRRRGQEARLRCSPMKGHSHVYWYRQLPEEGLKFMVYLQKENIIDESGMPKERFSAEFPKEGPSILRIQQVVRGDSAAYFCASSPQGLGTEAFFGQGTRLTVV.

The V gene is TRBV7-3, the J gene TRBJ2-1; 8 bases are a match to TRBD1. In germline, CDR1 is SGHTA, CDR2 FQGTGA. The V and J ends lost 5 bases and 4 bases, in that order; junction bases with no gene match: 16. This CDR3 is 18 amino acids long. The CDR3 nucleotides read TGTGCCAGCAGCCCCCAAATGGCAGGGGGCTTGGTGTACAATGAGCAGTTCTTC. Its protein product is CASSPQMAGGLVYNEQFF.

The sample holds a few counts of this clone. The CDR3 DNA reads as TGTGCCAGCAGTTTCCCGGGACTTTCGCGTGCTGAGCAGTTCTTC. It yields the protein CASSFPGLSRAEQFF. The genes are TRBV6-5 and TRBJ2-1, with a possible D match to TRBD2 (6 bases). V was pared by 4 bases and J by 9 bases, with 19 bases between. The CDR3 runs to 15 residues. Germline V gene sequence: CDR1 MNHEY, CDR2 SVGAGI.

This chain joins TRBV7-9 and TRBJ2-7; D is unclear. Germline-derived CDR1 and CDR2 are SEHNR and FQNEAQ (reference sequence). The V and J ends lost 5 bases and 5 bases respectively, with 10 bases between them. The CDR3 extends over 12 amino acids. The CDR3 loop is CASSRDTDEQYF. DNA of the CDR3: TGTGCCAGCAGCAGAGACACGGACGAGCAGTACTTC. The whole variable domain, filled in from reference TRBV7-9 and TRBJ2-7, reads DTGVSQNPRHKITKRGQNVTFRCDPISEHNRLYWYRQTLGQGPEFLTYFQNEAQLEKSRLLSDRFSAERPKGSFSTLEIQRTEQGDSAMYLCASSRDTDEQYFGPGTRLTVT.

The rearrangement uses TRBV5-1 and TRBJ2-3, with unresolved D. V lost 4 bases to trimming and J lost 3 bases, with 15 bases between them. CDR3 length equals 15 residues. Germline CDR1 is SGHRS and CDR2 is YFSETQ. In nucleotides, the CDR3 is TGCGCCAGCAGCGAAATTGGAGCGAAGACAGATACGCAGTATTTT. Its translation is CASSEIGAKTDTQYF.

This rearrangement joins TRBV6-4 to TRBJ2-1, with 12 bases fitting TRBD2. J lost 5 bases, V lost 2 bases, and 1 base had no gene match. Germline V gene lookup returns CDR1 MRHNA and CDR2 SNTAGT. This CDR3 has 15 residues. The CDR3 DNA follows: TGTGCCAGCAGTGACACTAGCGGGGGGCACAATGAGCAGTTCTTC. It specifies CASSDTSGGHNEQFF.

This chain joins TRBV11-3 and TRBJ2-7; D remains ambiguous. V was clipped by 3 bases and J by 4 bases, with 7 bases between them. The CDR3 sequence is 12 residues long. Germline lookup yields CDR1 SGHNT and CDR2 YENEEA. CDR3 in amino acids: CASSFPPYEQYF. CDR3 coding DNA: TGTGCCAGCAGCTTCCCCCCTTACGAGCAGTACTTC.

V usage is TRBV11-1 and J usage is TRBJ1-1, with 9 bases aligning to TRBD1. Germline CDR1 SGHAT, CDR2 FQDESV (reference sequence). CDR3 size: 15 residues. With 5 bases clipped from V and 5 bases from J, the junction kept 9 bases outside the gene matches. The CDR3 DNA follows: TGTGCCAGCAGCCCCTACACAGGGGGCGGAACTGAAGCTTTCTTT. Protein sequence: CASSPYTGGGTEAFF.

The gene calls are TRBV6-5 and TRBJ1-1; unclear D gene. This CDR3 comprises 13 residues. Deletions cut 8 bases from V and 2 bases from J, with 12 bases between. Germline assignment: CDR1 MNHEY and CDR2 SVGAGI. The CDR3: CASRRFTNTEAFF. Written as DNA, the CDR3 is TGTGCCAGCCGCCGGTTCACCAACACTGAAGCTTTCTTT.

The CDR3 spells CASSQDGKLKREVRNEQFF. The CDR3 nucleotides read TGTGCCAGCAGCCAAGACGGGAAACTAAAGCGGGAGGTAAGGAATGAGCAGTTCTTC. This sequence joins TRBV14 and TRBJ2-1; the match to TRBD2 covers 9 bases. The V gene's germline CDR1 is SGHDN and CDR2 FVKESK. The length of the CDR3 is 19 residues. Losses at the gene ends were 0 bases for V and 7 bases for J; bases not matched to a gene: 16.

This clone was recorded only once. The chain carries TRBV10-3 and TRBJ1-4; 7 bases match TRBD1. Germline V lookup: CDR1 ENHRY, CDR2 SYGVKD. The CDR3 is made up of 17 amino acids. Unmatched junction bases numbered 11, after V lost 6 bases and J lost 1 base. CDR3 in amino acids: CAISPTGPTRTNEKLFF. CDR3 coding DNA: TGTGCCATCAGCCCGACAGGGCCCACTCGAACTAATGAAAAACTGTTTTTT.

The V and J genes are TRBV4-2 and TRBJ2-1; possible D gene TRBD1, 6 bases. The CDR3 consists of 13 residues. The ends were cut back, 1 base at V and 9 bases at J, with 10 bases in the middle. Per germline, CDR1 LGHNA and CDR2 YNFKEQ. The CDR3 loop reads CASSQAQGSEQFF. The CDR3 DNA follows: TGTGCCAGCAGCCAAGCCCAGGGGAGTGAGCAGTTCTTC.

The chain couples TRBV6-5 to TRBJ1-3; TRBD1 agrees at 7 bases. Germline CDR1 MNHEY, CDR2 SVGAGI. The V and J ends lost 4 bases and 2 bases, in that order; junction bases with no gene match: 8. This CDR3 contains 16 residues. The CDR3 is CASSSRDREPGNTIYF. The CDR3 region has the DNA TGTGCCAGCAGTTCTCGAGACAGGGAACCTGGAAACACCATATATTTT.